This entry lists 29 T cell receptor beta chains sequenced from one sample in a study of blood T cell repertoires in COVID-19. Generated by immunoSEQ multiplex PCR, the TCRdb table keeps only in-frame clones and is missing some. In the table there are roughly 330,000 clones, more than 75% of which are singletons. The sequencing sample was made of peripheral blood. Receptors originate from a woman aged 45-60 years with acute or convalescent COVID-19.

This chain joins TRBV15 and TRBJ1-5; 10 bases match TRBD1. Unmatched junction bases numbered 5, after V lost 0 bases and J lost 6 bases. The V gene's germline CDR1 is LNHNV and CDR2 YYDKDF (reference sequence). CDR3 length equals 16 residues. CDR3 residues: CATSRDDRGRVQPQHF. The CDR3 region has the DNA TGTGCCACCAGCAGAGATGACAGGGGGCGCGTTCAGCCCCAGCATTTT.

V and J are TRBV6-5 and TRBJ1-4; D uncertain. Germline V gene sequence: CDR1 MNHEY, CDR2 SVGAGI. This CDR3 is built from 12 residues. V was pared by 8 bases and J by 4 bases, with 8 bases between. The CDR3 loop reads CASSGSNEKLFF. The CDR3 DNA reads as TGTGCCAGCTCCGGGAGTAATGAAAAACTGTTTTTT.

The gene calls are TRBV2 and TRBJ2-5, with 8 positions matching TRBD2. The CDR3 runs 11 residues. The V gene's germline CDR1 is SNHLY and CDR2 FYNNEI. Germline trimming cut 7 bases from V and 7 bases from J; bases unmatched to any gene: 2. The CDR3 protein is CASKREGTQYF. The CDR3, as DNA: TGTGCCAGCAAACGGGAGGGGACCCAGTACTTC. The full variable domain, completed using reference TRBV2 and TRBJ2-5, is EPEVTQTPSHQVTQMGQEVILRCVPISNHLYFYWYRQILGQKVEFLVSFYNNEISEKSEIFDDQFSVERPDGSNFTLKIRSTKLEDSAMYFCASKREGTQYFGPGTRLLVL.

V gene TRBV9 combines with J gene TRBJ2-7, with 9 bases lining up with TRBD2. Germline lookup yields CDR1 SGDLS and CDR2 YYNGEE. The CDR3 has 15 residues. Trimming removed 4 bases from V and 2 bases from J; junction bases left unmatched: 7. Here the CDR3 reads CASSWGAGGAYEQYF. The CDR3 DNA is TGTGCCAGCAGCTGGGGAGCGGGAGGCGCCTACGAGCAGTACTTC.

The chain employs TRBV18 and TRBJ2-7; the match to TRBD2 covers 8 bases. The length of the CDR3 is 16 residues. Germline assignment: CDR1 KGHSH and CDR2 LQKENI. Trimming removed 3 bases from V and 4 bases from J; junction bases left unmatched: 11. CDR3 amino acids: CASSPDRTSLFYEQYF. The DNA of the CDR3 is TGTGCCAGCTCACCCGACCGGACTAGCCTTTTTTACGAGCAGTACTTC. The variable domain in full, completed from reference TRBV18 and TRBJ2-7, reads NAGVMQNPRHLVRRRGQEARLRCSPMKGHSHVYWYRQLPEEGLKFMVYLQKENIIDESGMPKERFSAEFPKEGPSILRIQQVVRGDSAAYFCASSPDRTSLFYEQYFGPGTRLTVT.

This rearrangement joins TRBV2 to TRBJ2-1; 7 positions agree with TRBD2. V dropped 7 bases and J dropped 1; count of bases not matched to a gene: 16. In germline, CDR1 is SNHLY, CDR2 FYNNEI. This CDR3 spans 18 amino acids. The CDR3 reads CASKRGQASTLSYNEQFF. CDR3 DNA sequence: TGTGCCAGCAAGCGGGGCCAGGCTAGCACCCTTTCCTACAATGAGCAGTTCTTC.

This chain uses TRBV5-1 with TRBJ2-5, with D perhaps matching TRBD1 (6 bases). In germline, CDR1 is SGHRS, CDR2 YFSETQ. CDR3 length: 16 residues. V lost 2 bases, J lost 0 bases, and 14 bases lay in between. The CDR3 DNA follows: TGCGCCAGCAGCTTCCGGGACACAATTTACCAAGAGACCCAGTACTTC. Its protein product is CASSFRDTIYQETQYF.

This chain connects TRBV27 to TRBJ1-4, with D possibly TRBD1 on 5 matching bases. Trimming took 1 base from V and 8 from J, leaving 17 bases between them. CDR1 is MNHEY, CDR2 SMNVEV, per germline (reference sequence). The CDR3 has 16 amino acids. The chain's CDR3 is CASSLWIEGVGEKLFF. In DNA, the CDR3 is TGTGCCAGCAGTTTATGGATTGAAGGGGTAGGGGAAAAACTGTTTTTT.

The rearrangement links TRBV6-5 to TRBJ2-7; 10 positions match TRBD1. CDR3 length: 15 residues. The junction had 6 bases not matched to a gene; V was cut back by 6 bases and J by 1 base. CDR1 MNHEY and CDR2 SVGAGI come from the germline V gene. Written as DNA, the CDR3 is TGTGCCAGCAGGCCCGGGACAGGGGAATCCTACGAGCAGTACTTC. Amino acids: CASRPGTGESYEQYF.

The chain uses TRBV9 and TRBJ2-1, with TRBD1 matching 8 bases. CDR1 and CDR2 (germline): SGDLS, YYNGEE. This CDR3 region has 16 residues. Losses at the gene ends were 3 bases for V and 5 bases for J; bases not matched to a gene: 10. As DNA, the CDR3 is TGTGCCAGCAGCGCCTCAGGGGGCGCCCGAAACAATGAGCAGTTCTTC. This translates into CASSASGGARNNEQFF.

The V call is TRBV6-5, the J call TRBJ2-7, with a weak D call TRBD1 (6 bases). CDR1 MNHEY and CDR2 SVGAGI come from the germline V gene. This CDR3 is 15 amino acids long. Trimming took 5 bases from V and 7 from J, leaving 21 bases between them. The CDR3 protein is CASSKSRQVLGEQYF. The CDR3 nucleotides read TGTGCCAGCAGTAAATCCCGACAGGTTCTGGGGGAGCAGTACTTC.

The chain recombines TRBV4-2 with TRBJ2-1; 10 nucleotides agree with TRBD2. The germline CDR1 and CDR2 sequences are LGHNA and YNFKEQ. J lost 8 bases, V lost 4 bases, and 11 bases had no gene match. The CDR3 totals 16 residues. CDR3 nucleotides: TGTGCCAGCAGCCGAGGGGAAGCTAGCGGGAGCTATGAGCAGTTCTTC. Its protein is CASSRGEASGSYEQFF.

The chain combines TRBV9 with TRBJ1-2; 7 nucleotides agree with TRBD1. CDR1 and CDR2 (germline): SGDLS, YYNGEE. With V trimmed by 4 bases and J by 0 bases, 9 bases remained unmatched. The CDR3 runs to 16 residues. CDR3 amino acids: CASSPGGLGTNYGYTF. The CDR3 bases are TGTGCCAGCAGCCCAGGGGGTCTGGGGACTAACTATGGCTACACCTTC.

The chain combines TRBV19 with TRBJ1-5; D unclear. The CDR3 totals 13 residues. Germline V gene lookup returns CDR1 LNHDA and CDR2 SQIVND (reference sequence). Trimming pared 6 bases from V and 6 bases from J, leaving 12 bases between. The CDR3 protein is CASRVGRGQPQHF. CDR3 sequence (DNA): TGTGCCAGTAGGGTGGGGAGAGGTCAGCCCCAGCATTTT. The variable domain in full, completed from reference TRBV19 and TRBJ1-5, reads DGGITQSPKYLFRKEGQNVTLSCEQNLNHDAMYWYRQDPGQGLRLIYYSQIVNDFQKGDIAEGYSVSREKKESFPLTVTSAQKNPTAFYLCASRVGRGQPQHFGDGTRLSIL.

V is TRBV9 and J is TRBJ2-3, with D possibly TRBD1 on 6 matching bases. Germline CDR1 and CDR2: SGDLS and YYNGEE. The CDR3 length is 14 residues. The V end was cut by 4 bases, the J end by 1 base, with 10 bases between. CDR3 loop: CASSTGLGTDTQYF. The CDR3 nucleotides read TGTGCCAGCAGCACAGGGCTGGGCACAGATACGCAGTATTTT.

The V and J genes are TRBV6-2 or TRBV6-3 and TRBJ2-7, with D uncertain. Germline V lookup: CDR1 MNHEY, CDR2 SVGEGT. This CDR3 is built from 12 residues. The V gene lost 6 bases and the J gene lost 0 bases, with 6 bases spanning the gap. CDR3 sequence: CASSRDSYEQYF. CDR3 coding DNA: TGTGCCAGCAGCCGAGACTCCTACGAGCAGTACTTC.

V usage is TRBV4-1 and J usage is TRBJ2-6; tentatively, D is TRBD2 (5 bases). Trimming removed 1 base at V and 4 bases at J, with 11 bases between. CDR1 and CDR2 from the germline V gene are MGHRA and YSYEKL. CDR3 length: 16 residues. Here the CDR3 reads CASSQVTGVGANVLTF. CDR3 in DNA: TGCGCCAGCAGCCAAGTTACCGGGGTCGGGGCCAACGTCCTGACTTTC.

The chain is built from TRBV6-2 or TRBV6-3 and TRBJ2-2; D may be TRBD1 (6 bases). The germline gives CDR1 MNHEY, CDR2 SVGEGT. The length of the CDR3 is 15 residues. V was pared by 2 bases and J by 4 bases, with 11 bases between. CDR3: CASSYMGASTGELFF. CDR3 DNA: TGTGCCAGCAGTTACATGGGGGCGAGCACCGGGGAGCTGTTTTTT.

V is TRBV29-1 and J is TRBJ2-7; 7 bases match TRBD2. The CDR3 covers 14 residues. V was clipped by 6 bases and J by 0 bases; unmatched bases: 8. Germline V CDR1 and CDR2: SQVTM, ANQGSEA. The CDR3 spells CSVGRDSSSYEQYF. The DNA for the CDR3 is TGCAGCGTGGGGAGGGACTCCTCCTCCTACGAGCAGTACTTC.

The chain employs TRBV4-1 and TRBJ2-4, with TRBD2 identical over 14 bases. CDR3 length: 18 residues. Looked up from germline, CDR1 is MGHRA and CDR2 is YSYEKL. With 1 base clipped from V and 1 base from J, the junction kept 3 bases outside the gene matches. In nucleotides, the CDR3 is TGCGCCAGCAGCCAAGGACTAGCGGGAGGGCAGGCCAAAAACATTCAGTACTTC. As protein: CASSQGLAGGQAKNIQYF.

The chain combines TRBV4-2 with TRBJ2-3, with a possible D match to TRBD1 (6 bases). V lost 0 bases to trimming and J lost 6 bases, with 16 bases between them. Per germline, CDR1 LGHNA and CDR2 YNFKEQ. The CDR3 sequence is 16 residues long. This CDR3 reads CASSQESVGGQDTQYF. CDR3 in DNA: TGTGCCAGCAGCCAAGAGAGTGTTGGGGGCCAGGATACGCAGTATTTT.

V is TRBV9 and J is TRBJ2-7; 8 bases line up with TRBD1. Germline loops: CDR1 SGDLS, CDR2 YYNGEE. The V and J ends lost 4 bases and 0 bases, in that order; junction bases with no gene match: 3. The CDR3 totals 14 residues. The CDR3: CASSITGGSYEQYF. The CDR3 coding sequence is TGTGCCAGCAGCATTACAGGGGGCTCCTACGAGCAGTACTTC.

This clone is a singleton in its sample. The chain joins TRBV28 to TRBJ2-1, with 7 bases lining up with TRBD1. Per the germline V gene, CDR1 is MDHEN and CDR2 is SYDVKM. Losses at the gene ends were 6 bases for V and 0 bases for J; bases not matched to a gene: 8. CDR3 length: 16 residues. CDR3 loop: CASSPGQESSYNEQFF. The CDR3 region has the DNA TGTGCCAGCAGCCCCGGACAGGAGAGCTCCTACAATGAGCAGTTCTTC.

The sample holds a few counts of this clone. The chain joins TRBV21-1 to TRBJ2-3; TRBD2, the D gene given by the table, was not confirmed from the DNA. TRBV21-1 is an annotated pseudogene. CDR3 length: 20 amino acids. The CDR3 here is CASSTRTSGRSWVSTDTQYF. The CDR3 DNA reads as TGTGCCAGCAGCACCCGGACTAGCGGGCGCTCCTGGGTTAGCACAGATACGCAGTATTTT.

V and J are TRBV7-3 and TRBJ2-7; 14 bases line up with TRBD2. The CDR3 is 16 amino acids. V lost 3 bases and J lost 0; bases outside the gene matches: 1. Looked up from germline, CDR1 is SGHTA and CDR2 is FQGTGA. Here the CDR3 reads CASSLGTSGSSYEQYF. Here the CDR3 DNA reads TGTGCCAGCAGCTTGGGGACTAGCGGGAGCTCCTACGAGCAGTACTTC.

This clone has more than one count but fewer than ten. The chain is built from TRBV7-2 and TRBJ2-7, with 7 bases fitting TRBD1. The CDR3 is made up of 14 amino acids. Germline assignment: CDR1 SGHTA and CDR2 FQGNSA. The V and J ends lost 5 bases and 5 bases, in that order; junction bases with no gene match: 9. In nucleotides, the CDR3 is TGTGCCAGCAGCGCTGACAGGGCAGTCGACGAGCAGTACTTC. Its protein product is CASSADRAVDEQYF.

This clone was observed once. The genes are TRBV2 and TRBJ1-3; D is uncertain. Germline loops: CDR1 SNHLY, CDR2 FYNNEI. V gave up 4 bases and J gave up 7 bases, with 14 bases separating them. The CDR3 extends over 14 amino acids. In DNA, the CDR3 is TGTGCCAGCAGTGGCGTGACCGGCAGGAACACCATATATTTT. Its protein is CASSGVTGRNTIYF.

This chain connects TRBV4-1 to TRBJ1-5, with D possibly TRBD1 on 5 matching bases. V was pared by 0 bases and J by 6 bases, with 9 bases between. The CDR3 sequence is 14 residues long. The germline CDR1 and CDR2 sequences are MGHRA and YSYEKL. Written as DNA, the CDR3 is TGCGCCAGCAGCCAAGAAAGGGGTCCTCAGCCCCAGCATTTT. It is translated as CASSQERGPQPQHF.

The chain is built from TRBV7-8 and TRBJ1-1; D call uncertain. Trimming took 5 bases from V and 7 from J, leaving 11 bases between them. This CDR3 region has 12 residues. CDR1 is SGHVS, CDR2 FQNEAQ, per germline. The CDR3 here is CASSPGLREAFF. For the CDR3, the DNA is TGTGCCAGCAGCCCCGGACTCCGTGAAGCTTTCTTT.